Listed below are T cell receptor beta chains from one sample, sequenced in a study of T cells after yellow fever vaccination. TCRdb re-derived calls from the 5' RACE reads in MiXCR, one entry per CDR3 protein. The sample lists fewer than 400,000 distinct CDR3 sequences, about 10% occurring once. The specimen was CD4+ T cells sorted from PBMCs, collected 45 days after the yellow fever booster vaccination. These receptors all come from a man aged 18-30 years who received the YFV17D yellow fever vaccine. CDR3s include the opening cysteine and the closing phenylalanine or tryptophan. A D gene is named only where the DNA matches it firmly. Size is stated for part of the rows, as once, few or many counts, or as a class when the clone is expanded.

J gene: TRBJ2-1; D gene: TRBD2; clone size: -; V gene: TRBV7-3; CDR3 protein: CASSGTTSGSYNEQFF; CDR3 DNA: TGTGCCAGCAGCGGAACGACTAGCGGATCCTACAATGAGCAGTTCTTC
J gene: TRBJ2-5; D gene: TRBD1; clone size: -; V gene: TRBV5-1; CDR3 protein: CASRGDRWQETQYF; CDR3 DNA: TGCGCCAGCAGGGGGGACAGGTGGCAAGAGACCCAGTACTTC
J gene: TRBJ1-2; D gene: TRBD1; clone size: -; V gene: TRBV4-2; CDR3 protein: CASSQILRGTGHYGYTF; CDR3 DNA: TGTGCCAGCAGCCAAATCCTTCGGGGGACAGGGCACTATGGCTACACCTTC
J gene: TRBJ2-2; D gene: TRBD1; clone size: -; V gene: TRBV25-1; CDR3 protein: CASSEDRVSTGELFF; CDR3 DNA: TGTGCCAGCAGTGAGGACAGGGTGAGCACCGGGGAGCTGTTTTTT
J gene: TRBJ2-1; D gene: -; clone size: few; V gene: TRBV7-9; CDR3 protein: CASSLGLGGVGNEQFF; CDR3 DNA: TGTGCCAGCAGCTTGGGCCTGGGGGGTGTTGGAAATGAGCAGTTCTTC
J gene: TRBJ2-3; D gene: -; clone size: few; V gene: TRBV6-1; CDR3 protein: CASSRTRSADTQYF; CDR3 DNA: TGTGCCAGCAGTCGGACCCGGTCGGCAGATACGCAGTATTTT
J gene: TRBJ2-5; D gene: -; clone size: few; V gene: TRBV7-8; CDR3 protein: CASSAHVLVRSGLQETQYF; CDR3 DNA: TGTGCCAGCAGCGCCCATGTCCTAGTTAGATCGGGCCTCCAAGAGACCCAGTACTTC
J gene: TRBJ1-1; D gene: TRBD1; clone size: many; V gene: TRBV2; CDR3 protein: CASRDRVADSYNTEAFF; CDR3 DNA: TGTGCCAGCAGGGACAGGGTCGCCGATAGCTACAACACTGAAGCTTTCTTT
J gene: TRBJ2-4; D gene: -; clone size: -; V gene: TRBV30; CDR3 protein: CAWSGWDPNIQYF; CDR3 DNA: TGTGCCTGGAGTGGATGGGACCCTAACATTCAGTACTTC
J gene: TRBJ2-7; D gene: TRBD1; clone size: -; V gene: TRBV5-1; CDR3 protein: CASSTGQVIGEQYF; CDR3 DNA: TGCGCCAGCAGCACGGGACAGGTGATAGGCGAGCAGTACTTC
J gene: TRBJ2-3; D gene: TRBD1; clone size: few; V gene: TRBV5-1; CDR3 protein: CASSWAGTGVTDTQYF; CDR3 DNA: TGCGCCAGCAGCTGGGCCGGGACAGGGGTCACAGATACGCAGTATTTT
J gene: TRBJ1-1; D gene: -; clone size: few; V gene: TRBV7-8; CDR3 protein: CASSPLDWAEAFF; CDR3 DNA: TGTGCCAGCAGCCCACTGGATTGGGCTGAAGCTTTCTTT
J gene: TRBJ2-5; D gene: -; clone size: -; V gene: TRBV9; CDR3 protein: CASSRTGFETQYF; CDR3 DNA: TGTGCCAGCAGCCGCACAGGGTTTGAGACCCAGTACTTC
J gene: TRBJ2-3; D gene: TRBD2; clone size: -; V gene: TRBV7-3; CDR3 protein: CASSPGLASGDTQYF; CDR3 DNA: TGTGCCAGCAGCCCGGGACTAGCAAGCGGGGATACGCAGTATTTT
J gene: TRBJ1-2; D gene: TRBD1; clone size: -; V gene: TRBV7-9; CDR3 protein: CASSSRTGSATF; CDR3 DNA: TGTGCCAGCAGCTCCCGGACAGGGTCAGCCACCTTC
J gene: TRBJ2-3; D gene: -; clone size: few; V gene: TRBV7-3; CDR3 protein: CASSLGGRETDTQYF; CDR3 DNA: TGTGCCAGCAGCTTGGGCGGAAGAGAAACAGATACGCAGTATTTT
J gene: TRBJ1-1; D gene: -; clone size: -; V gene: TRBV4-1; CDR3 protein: CASSQDRQGRLMNTEAFF; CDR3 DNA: TGCGCCAGCAGCCAAGATCGGCAGGGCAGACTCATGAACACTGAAGCTTTCTTT
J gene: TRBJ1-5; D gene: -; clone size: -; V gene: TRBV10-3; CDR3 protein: CAISGSRQPQHF; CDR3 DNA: TGTGCCATCAGTGGATCCAGGCAGCCCCAGCATTTT
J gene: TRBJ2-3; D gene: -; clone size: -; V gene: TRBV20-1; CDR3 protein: CSARLQPGNTDTQYF; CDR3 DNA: TGCAGTGCCAGGCTGCAGCCGGGGAACACAGATACGCAGTATTTT
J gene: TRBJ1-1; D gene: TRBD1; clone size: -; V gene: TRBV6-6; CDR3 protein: CASSSVDRGGTEAFF; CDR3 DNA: TGTGCCAGTTCATCGGTCGACAGGGGTGGGACTGAAGCTTTCTTT
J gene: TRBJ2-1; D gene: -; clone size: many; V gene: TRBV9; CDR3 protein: CASSAHRAGHDYNEQFF; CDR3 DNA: TGTGCCAGCAGCGCCCACCGAGCAGGTCACGACTACAATGAGCAGTTCTTC
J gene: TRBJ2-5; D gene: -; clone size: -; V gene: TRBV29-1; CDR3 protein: CSVTRTEETQYF; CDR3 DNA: TGCAGCGTAACCCGGACAGAAGAGACCCAGTACTTC
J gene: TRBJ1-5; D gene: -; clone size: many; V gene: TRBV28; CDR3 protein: CASSAEVDQPQHF; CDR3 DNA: TGTGCCAGCAGCGCGGAAGTGGATCAGCCCCAGCATTTT
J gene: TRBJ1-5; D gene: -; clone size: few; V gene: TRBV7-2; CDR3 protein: CASSPRVGSNQPQHF; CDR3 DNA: TGTGCCAGCAGCCCCCGGGTCGGCAGCAATCAGCCCCAGCATTTT
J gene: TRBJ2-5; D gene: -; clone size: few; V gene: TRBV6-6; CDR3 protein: CASCPGQETQYF; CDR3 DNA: TGTGCCAGCTGTCCGGGACAAGAGACCCAGTACTTC
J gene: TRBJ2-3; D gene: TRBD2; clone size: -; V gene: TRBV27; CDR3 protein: CASSLWASGGVSDTQYF; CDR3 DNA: TGTGCCAGCAGTTTATGGGCTAGCGGGGGAGTGTCAGATACGCAGTATTTT
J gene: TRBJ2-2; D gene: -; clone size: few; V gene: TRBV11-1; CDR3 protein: CASSARLGGGGELFF; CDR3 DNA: TGTGCCAGCAGCGCTCGACTGGGGGGCGGCGGGGAGCTGTTTTTT
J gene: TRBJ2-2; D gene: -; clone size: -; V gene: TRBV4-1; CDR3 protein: CASRKNRDLTGELFF; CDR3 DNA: TGCGCCAGCAGGAAAAACCGGGACCTCACCGGGGAGCTGTTTTTT
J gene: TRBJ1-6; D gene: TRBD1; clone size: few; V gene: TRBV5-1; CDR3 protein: CASSLGTGPNSPLHF; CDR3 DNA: TGCGCCAGCAGCTTGGGGACAGGGCCCAATTCACCCCTCCACTTT
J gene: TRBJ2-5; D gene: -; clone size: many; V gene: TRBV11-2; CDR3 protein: CASSGGVQYF; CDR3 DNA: TGTGCCAGCAGTGGAGGGGTCCAGTACTTC
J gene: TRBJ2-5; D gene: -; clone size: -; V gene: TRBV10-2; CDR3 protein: CASSQIRETQYF; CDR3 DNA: TGCGCCAGCAGCCAGATTAGGGAGACCCAGTACTTC
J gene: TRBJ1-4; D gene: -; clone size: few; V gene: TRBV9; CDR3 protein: CASSTEGEKLFF; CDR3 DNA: TGTGCCAGCAGCACGGAGGGAGAAAAACTGTTTTTT
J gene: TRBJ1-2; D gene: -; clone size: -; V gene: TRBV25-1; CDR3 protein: CASSEFPARGGGYTF; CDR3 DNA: TGTGCCAGCAGTGAATTTCCCGCCAGGGGAGGTGGCTACACCTTC
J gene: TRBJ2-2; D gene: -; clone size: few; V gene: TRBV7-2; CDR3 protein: CASSHQGKKAGELFF; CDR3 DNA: TGTGCCAGCAGCCATCAGGGGAAGAAGGCCGGGGAGCTGTTTTTT
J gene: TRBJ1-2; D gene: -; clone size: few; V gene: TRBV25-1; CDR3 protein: CASSEPGGRSNYGYTF; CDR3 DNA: TGTGCCAGCAGTGAACCTGGGGGACGGAGTAACTATGGCTACACCTTC
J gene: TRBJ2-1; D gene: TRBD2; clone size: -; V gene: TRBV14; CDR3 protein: CASSSFLRGTIRTTQFF; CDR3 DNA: TGTGCCAGCAGCTCGTTCCTGCGGGGGACGATCCGTACTACTCAGTTCTTC
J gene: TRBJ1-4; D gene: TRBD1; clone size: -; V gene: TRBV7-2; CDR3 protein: CASSMDPAGTGEAKLFF; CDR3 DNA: TGTGCCAGCAGCATGGATCCCGCCGGGACAGGGGAGGCAAAACTGTTTTTT
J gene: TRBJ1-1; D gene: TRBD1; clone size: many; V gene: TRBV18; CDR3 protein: CASSPRTGFRNTEAFF; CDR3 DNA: TGTGCCAGCTCACCAAGGACAGGGTTCCGGAACACTGAAGCTTTCTTT
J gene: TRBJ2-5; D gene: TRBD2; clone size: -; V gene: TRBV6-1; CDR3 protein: CASAGSGGQKETQYF; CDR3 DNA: TGTGCCAGCGCAGGTAGCGGGGGGCAAAAAGAGACCCAGTACTTC
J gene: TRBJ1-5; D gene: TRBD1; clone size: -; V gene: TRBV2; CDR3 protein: CASGDRDMGGNQPQHF; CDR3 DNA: TGTGCCAGCGGGGACAGGGATATGGGTGGCAATCAGCCCCAGCATTTT
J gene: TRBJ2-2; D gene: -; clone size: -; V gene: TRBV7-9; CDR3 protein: CAPRAGELFF; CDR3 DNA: TGTGCCCCGAGGGCCGGGGAGCTGTTTTTT
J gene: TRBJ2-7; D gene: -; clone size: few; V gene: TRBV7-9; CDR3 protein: CASSLSVGSEQYF; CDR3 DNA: TGTGCCAGCAGCTTATCGGTAGGGAGCGAGCAGTACTTC
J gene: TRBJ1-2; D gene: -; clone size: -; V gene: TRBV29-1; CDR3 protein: CSVEVMRGTHGYTF; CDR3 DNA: TGCAGCGTTGAAGTAATGAGGGGGACCCATGGCTACACCTTC
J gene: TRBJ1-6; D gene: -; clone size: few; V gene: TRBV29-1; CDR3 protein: CSVMVSGLGNSPLHF; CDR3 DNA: TGCAGCGTTATGGTTTCGGGGCTTGGTAATTCACCCCTCCACTTT
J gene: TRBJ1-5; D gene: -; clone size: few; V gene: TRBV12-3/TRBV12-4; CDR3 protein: CASSLRASGQPQHF; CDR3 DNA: TGTGCCAGCAGTTTAAGGGCAAGCGGTCAGCCCCAGCATTTT